What follows are 32 T cell receptor beta chains derived from one specimen sequenced in a study of blood T cell repertoires in COVID-19. Sequencing was performed with immunoSEQ multiplex PCR; in TCRdb, only in-frame clones are kept and a portion is missing. This table holds 140,000 to 150,000 clones, 84% found once. The sequencing input was peripheral blood. All receptors derive from a man aged 25-40 years with COVID-19, enrolled during active disease.

CDR3 loop: CASRIAEATNEKLFF. As DNA, the CDR3 is TGCGCCAGCAGAATCGCAGAGGCCACTAATGAAAAACTGTTTTTT. The rearrangement joins TRBV4-1 to TRBJ1-4; no clear D. Germline V gene data show CDR1 as MGHRA and CDR2 as YSYEKL. The CDR3 totals 15 residues. The V gene lost 6 bases and the J gene lost 2 bases, with 13 bases spanning the gap.

This chain links TRBV4-1 with TRBJ2-7; the match to TRBD2 covers 14 bases. Germline values: CDR1 MGHRA, CDR2 YSYEKL. The length of the CDR3 is 18 residues. With V trimmed by 2 bases and J by 2 bases, 8 bases remained unmatched. As DNA, the CDR3 is TGCGCCAGCAGCCAAATACCGGGACTAGCGGGAGAAGCCTACGAGCAGTACTTC. Translation: CASSQIPGLAGEAYEQYF.

The chain uses TRBV27 and TRBJ2-7; TRBD1 matches at 11 bases. The CDR3 is 15 residues long. CDR1 and CDR2 (germline): MNHEY, SMNVEV (reference sequence). Trimming at V came to 4 bases and at J to 5 bases, leaving 7 bases not matched to a gene. The CDR3 is CASSSSGTGGHEQYF. DNA of the CDR3: TGTGCCAGCAGTTCTTCCGGGACAGGGGGACACGAGCAGTACTTC.

The chain has TRBV6-2 or TRBV6-3 and TRBJ1-2; TRBD1 aligns across 9 bases. The V gene end was trimmed by 2 bases and the J gene end by 8 bases; junction bases not matched to a gene: 3. Germline V gene lookup returns CDR1 MNHEY and CDR2 SVGEGT. This CDR3 region has 13 residues. CDR3 sequence (DNA): TGTGCCAGCAGTTACCTGGGACAGGGCGGCTACACCTTC. Encoded protein: CASSYLGQGGYTF.

The rearrangement joins TRBV5-1 to TRBJ1-4, with TRBD1 matching over 9 bases. The CDR3 runs 13 residues. Germline CDR1 SGHRS, CDR2 YFSETQ. V trimming: 7 bases; J trimming: 7 bases; junction bases outside the gene matches: 5. CDR3 in DNA: TGCGCCAGCGCGACAGGGGGAGGTGAAAAACTGTTTTTT. It yields the protein CASATGGGEKLFF.

The chain joins TRBV12-3 or TRBV12-4 to TRBJ2-3; no reliable D call. The CDR3 is 13 residues long. The V end lost 7 bases, the J end lost 4 bases, and 12 bases lay between the germline ends. Here the CDR3 reads CASTALRSDTQYF. The CDR3 DNA follows: TGTGCCAGCACCGCCCTCAGGTCAGATACGCAGTATTTT.

This chain joins TRBV14 and TRBJ2-5; D may be TRBD1 (5 bases). V lost 5 bases and J 1 base, leaving 11 bases between the germline ends. From germline, CDR1 is SGHDN and CDR2 FVKESK. This CDR3 contains 14 residues. CDR3 protein: CASSYNRFQETQYF. CDR3 DNA sequence: TGTGCCAGCAGCTATAACAGGTTCCAAGAGACCCAGTACTTC.

This chain connects TRBV19 to TRBJ2-4; no reliable D call. The germline gives CDR1 LNHDA, CDR2 SQIVND (reference sequence). The CDR3 contains 14 residues. V gave up 7 bases and J gave up 0 bases, with 10 bases separating them. The CDR3: CASNNSPAKNIQYF. The CDR3 bases are TGTGCCAGTAATAACAGTCCAGCCAAAAACATTCAGTACTTC.

CDR3 region: CASQLTFSPGELFF. The CDR3 DNA reads as TGTGCCAGCCAACTGACTTTCTCACCGGGGGAGCTGTTTTTT. This chain links TRBV27 with TRBJ2-2, with unresolved D. The CDR3 extends over 14 amino acids. Trimming removed 8 bases from V and 8 bases from J, with 18 bases in between. Germline CDR1 reads MNHEY; CDR2 reads SMNVEV (reference sequence).

V gene TRBV6-7 combines with J gene TRBJ2-1, with D possibly TRBD2 on 5 matching bases. TRBV6-7 is marked as an open reading frame, function uncertain. V shed 6 bases and J shed 0 bases, with 12 bases lying between them. CDR3 length: 15 amino acids. The CDR3 loop reads CASSPTRSSYNEQFF. In DNA, the CDR3 is TGTGCCAGCAGCCCTACTAGGAGCTCCTACAATGAGCAGTTCTTC.

This chain joins TRBV6-2 or TRBV6-3 and TRBJ2-7; 12 bases agree with TRBD1. Germline lookup yields CDR1 MNHEY and CDR2 SVGEGT. CDR3 length: 15 amino acids. V gave up 1 base and J gave up 4 bases; unmatched junction bases: 2. CDR3: CASSYWGQGAYEQYF. The DNA of the CDR3 is TGTGCCAGCAGTTACTGGGGACAGGGGGCGTACGAGCAGTACTTC.

The CDR3 protein is CASSEQGSGETQYF. CDR3 nucleotide sequence: TGCGCCAGCAGTGAGCAGGGTTCAGGGGAGACCCAGTACTTC. The genes are TRBV10-1 and TRBJ2-5, with a weak D call TRBD1 (5 bases). Per the germline V gene, CDR1 is WNHNN and CDR2 is SYGVQD (reference sequence). V was shortened by 2 bases and J by 5 bases, with 12 bases between the two germline ends. This CDR3 contains 14 residues.

J is TRBJ1-1 and V is TRBV19; 7 bases are a match to TRBD1. After removal of 2 bases from V and 4 bases from J, the junction contained 13 bases not matched to a gene. CDR1 is LNHDA and CDR2 is SQIVND in the germline V gene (reference sequence). This CDR3 comprises 17 residues. For the CDR3, the DNA is TGTGCCAGTAGTATACCCCCGGGACAGATGGGGGGCACTGAAGCTTTCTTT. Translating it yields CASSIPPGQMGGTEAFF.

The rearrangement links TRBV11-3 to TRBJ2-3; the match to TRBD1 covers 9 bases. Trimming at V came to 8 bases and at J to 2 bases, leaving 8 bases not matched to a gene. The germline V gene has CDR1 SGHNT and CDR2 YENEEA. This CDR3 is built from 15 residues. This CDR3 reads CASQRGTGHTDTQYF. For the CDR3, the DNA is TGTGCCAGCCAGAGAGGGACAGGGCACACAGATACGCAGTATTTT.

This clone was picked up a small number of times. The chain carries TRBV6-5 and TRBJ1-1; D not certain. From germline, CDR1 is MNHEY and CDR2 SVGAGI. The CDR3 covers 14 residues. V was trimmed by 6 bases and J by 0 bases, leaving 11 bases between them. CDR3 amino acids: CASSYRGMNTEAFF. The DNA for the CDR3 is TGTGCCAGCAGCTACAGAGGAATGAACACTGAAGCTTTCTTT.

The V and J genes are TRBV6-5 and TRBJ2-3, with 10 bases lining up with TRBD1. This CDR3 has 14 amino acids. The germline V gene encodes CDR1 MNHEY and CDR2 SVGAGI. V lost 2 bases to trimming and J lost 6 bases; unmatched junction nucleotides: 2. The CDR3 protein is CASSYTDRGDTQYF. The CDR3 DNA sequence: TGTGCCAGCAGTTACACGGACAGGGGGGATACGCAGTATTTT.

The J gene is TRBJ1-6, the V gene TRBV9; TRBD1 matches at 8 bases. The CDR3 sequence is 15 residues long. CDR1 is SGDLS and CDR2 is YYNGEE in the germline V gene. Trimming cost V 0 bases and J 9 bases; bases outside gene matches: 5. The CDR3 protein is CASSVADRGGSPLHF. In DNA form, the CDR3 reads TGTGCCAGCAGCGTAGCTGACAGGGGTGGTTCACCCCTCCACTTT.

This chain connects TRBV25-1 to TRBJ2-5; D unclear. Trimming took off 4 bases at V and 2 bases at J, with 5 bases between the two ends. CDR1 is MGHDK and CDR2 is SYGVNS in the germline V gene. The CDR3 totals 12 residues. CDR3 region: CASSAQQETQYF. In DNA, the CDR3 is TGTGCCAGCAGTGCTCAGCAAGAGACCCAGTACTTC.

This clone was seen only a few times. This sequence joins TRBV28 and TRBJ2-7; D is possibly TRBD2 (6 bases). The V end was cut by 7 bases, the J end by 0 bases, with 13 bases between. The CDR3 is 14 residues long. The germline CDR1 and CDR2 sequences are MDHEN and SYDVKM. The CDR3 sequence is CASTSGVSSYEQYF. DNA of the CDR3: TGTGCCAGCACCTCGGGGGTCAGCTCCTACGAGCAGTACTTC.

The CDR3 bases are TGTGCCAGCAGCCCACAAGACTATGGCTACACCTTC. Its protein product is CASSPQDYGYTF. The chain joins TRBV7-9 to TRBJ1-2; D call uncertain. The CDR3 covers 12 residues. The V and J ends lost 5 bases and 3 bases respectively, with 7 bases between them. The V gene's germline CDR1 is SEHNR and CDR2 FQNEAQ (reference sequence).

This chain connects TRBV5-4 to TRBJ1-6, with D hard to call. The CDR3 is 15 residues long. Germline V gene sequence: CDR1 SGHNT, CDR2 YYREEE (reference sequence). The V gene lost 4 bases and the J gene lost 11 bases, with 19 bases spanning the gap. The CDR3 is CASSPNGATAAPLHF. CDR3 DNA sequence: TGTGCCAGCAGCCCGAACGGTGCTACTGCGGCACCCCTCCACTTT.

This clone has just one count. At one boundary the junction diverges from the germline segment, which might be a read error. The chain employs TRBV7-7 and TRBJ2-3; 9 bases agree with TRBD2. The CDR3 runs to 15 residues. Germline values: CDR1 SSHAT, CDR2 FNYEAQ (reference sequence). As DNA, the CDR3 is TGTGCTAGCAGCTTAAGGGCGGGAGGGCGAGATACGCAGTATTTT. This encodes CASSLRAGGRDTQYF.

The chain has TRBV5-6 and TRBJ2-1; 9 bases match TRBD2. There are 15 residues in the CDR3. Germline trimming cut 4 bases from V and 7 bases from J; bases unmatched to any gene: 9. Germline CDR1 is SGHDT and CDR2 is YYEEEE. The CDR3 bases are TGTGCCAGCAGCCTCCTTTTAGCGGGAGCAAATGAGCAGTTCTTC. As protein: CASSLLLAGANEQFF.

V and J are TRBV4-1 and TRBJ1-1, with a possible D match to TRBD1 (5 bases). Germline CDR1 reads MGHRA; CDR2 reads YSYEKL. The V gene lost 0 bases and the J gene lost 5 bases, with 13 bases spanning the gap. This CDR3 contains 15 residues. CDR3 sequence reads: CASSQDSGRATEAFF. Written as DNA, the CDR3 is TGCGCCAGCAGCCAAGATTCTGGCAGGGCTACTGAAGCTTTCTTT.

This chain uses TRBV2 with TRBJ2-7, with TRBD2 identical over 8 bases. V lost 7 bases, J lost 3 bases, and 8 bases stayed unmatched. The CDR3 extends over 14 amino acids. The germline gives CDR1 SNHLY, CDR2 FYNNEI. CDR3 DNA sequence: TGTGCCAGCAAAGGGGGGCTAGCGGGCTACGAGCAGTACTTC. Translated: CASKGGLAGYEQYF.

The chain joins TRBV11-2 to TRBJ2-7; no firm D call. This CDR3 comprises 14 residues. With 1 base removed from V and 0 bases from J, the gap between germline ends came to 7 bases. Germline CDR1 is SGHAT and CDR2 is FQNNGV. The CDR3 nucleotides read TGTGCCAGCAGCTTAGTTGGCGGCTCCTACGAGCAGTACTTC. This encodes CASSLVGGSYEQYF.

The gene calls are TRBV19 and TRBJ1-2, with 7 positions matching TRBD1. Germline CDR1 reads LNHDA; CDR2 reads SQIVND (reference sequence). The CDR3 sequence is 12 residues long. The V and J ends lost 11 bases and 8 bases, in that order; junction bases with no gene match: 11. The CDR3 spells CAATGNSEGYTF. As DNA, the CDR3 is TGTGCCGCGACAGGGAATTCCGAGGGCTACACCTTC.

The chain is built from TRBV11-3 and TRBJ2-1, with TRBD2 as a possible D gene (5 bases). Germline CDR1 and CDR2: SGHNT and YENEEA. V shed 3 bases and J shed 4 bases, with 13 bases lying between them. The CDR3 sequence is 15 residues long. The CDR3 loop reads CASSLGAGGYNEQFF. The CDR3 bases are TGTGCCAGCAGCTTGGGTGCTGGAGGTTACAATGAGCAGTTCTTC.

The chain links TRBV5-5 to TRBJ1-4; D is unresolved. Germline V gene lookup returns CDR1 SGHKS and CDR2 YYEKEE (reference sequence). The V end was cut by 4 bases, the J end by 11 bases, with 9 bases between. The CDR3 loop spans 11 amino acids. The CDR3 nucleotides are TGTGCCAGCAGCCCTGGCGGGAAACTGTTTTTT. Translation gives CASSPGGKLFF.

V usage is TRBV21-1 and J usage is TRBJ2-7; the DNA was not used to check the table's D call, TRBD1. TRBV21-1 is listed as a pseudogene. This CDR3 comprises 16 residues. In DNA form, the CDR3 reads TGTGCCAGCGACTTCTTTGCCGGGACAGGGGACTACGAGCAGTACTTC. It codes for CASDFFAGTGDYEQYF.

The chain has TRBV28 and TRBJ2-7; 7 bases match TRBD2. This CDR3 is built from 15 residues. The germline gives CDR1 MDHEN, CDR2 SYDVKM. The V gene end was trimmed by 4 bases and the J gene end by 3 bases; junction bases not matched to a gene: 9. CDR3 amino acids: CASSSGGGPNYEQYF. CDR3 in DNA: TGTGCCAGCAGTTCGGGGGGAGGACCCAACTACGAGCAGTACTTC.

The chain couples TRBV7-3 to TRBJ2-7; D remains unclear. The germline gives CDR1 SGHTA, CDR2 FQGTGA. The CDR3 runs to 15 residues. Between the trimmed V and J ends, which lost 5 bases and 0 bases, there was a span of 14 bases. The CDR3 region is CASSPKLNSSYEQYF. CDR3 sequence (DNA): TGTGCCAGCAGCCCTAAGTTGAATAGCTCCTACGAGCAGTACTTC.